This T cell receptor beta chain was retrieved from a study of T-cell memory formation after mild COVID-19 (dated by TCRdb to 2020 to 2022). About the study as a whole: TCR sequence clusters from the two donors were largely donor specific. Longitudinal TCRalpha and TCRbeta repertoire sequencing tracked T-cell clones expanding and contracting after mild COVID-19 in a couple of donors. The cohort comprised two young, previously healthy adult volunteers, one female and one male.

Broader findings and caveats from the paper: Some responding clones were detected in pre-infection memory, suggesting pre-existing cross-reactive memory T cells joined the SARS-CoV-2 response. Clones contracting from day 15 to 85 had balanced CD4/CD8 phenotypes, while a second wave expanding from day 15 to 37 was biased towards CD4+. The second-wave clones that peaked on day 37 were not confirmed to be SARS-CoV-2 specific. The study included only a couple of mild cases, and larger cohorts that include severe cases with pre-infection samples were judged to be necessary. Contracting CD4+ clones were located mainly in the CM and EM memory subsets, whereas CD8+ clones were found to be enriched in EMRA.

Ten or more counts support this clonotype. The antigen it recognizes is unknown. The sample holds no much larger clone one base away, and base qualities are not on file. TCRdb records Illumina NovaSeq 6000 as the sequencer. Using 5'RACE with constant-segment primers, TCRalpha and TCRbeta cDNA libraries were constructed, with sample barcodes and unique molecular identifiers added in the process. Trizol reagent was used to extract RNA from every sample. Library amplification was performed in two PCR steps, and a second sample barcode and Illumina TruSeq adapters were introduced in the second step. The libraries were sequenced on an Illumina NovaSeq using 2 x 150 bp paired-end reads. In the source study's methods: With migec v1.2.7, reads were demultiplexed and then collapsed into UMI-guided consensus sequences. Using mixcr v2.1.11, UMI consensuses were aligned to TRA and TRB V and J templates and then assembled into clonotypes. A clonotype was counted as expanded or contracted only when both edgeR and NoisET called the clonotype significant, with the noise models trained on biological replicates. For edgeR calls, the cutoffs were a false discovery rate-adjusted p below 0.01 and a log2 fold-change threshold of 1. As an exploratory analysis of dynamics, max-normalized trajectories of the 1000 most abundant clonotypes were examined by PCA with hierarchical clustering. Separately sequenced CD4+ and CD8+ repertoires were used to assign the CD4 or CD8 phenotype of responding clones. The raw public reads went through TCRdb reprocessing: fastp at Q25, MiXCR clone calling, in-frame beta chains kept. Rows are unified per CDR3 protein, each entry keeping the most common DNA and genes. These V and J calls derive from TCRdb rather than the authors' analysis. In all, the sample holds over 150,000 distinct CDR3 sequences, and roughly 20% of those were seen once. The leading ten clones occupy about 4% of the sample.

The germline V gene gives CDR1 as KGHSH and CDR2 as LQKENI. The V end loses 3 bases and the J end loses 6 bases, and a stretch of 9 bases separates them. There are 13 amino acids in the CDR3, from cysteine to phenylalanine inclusive. The entry retains the CDR3 DNA only, 39 bases that are in frame from base 1. PBMCs were isolated by Ficoll-Paque density gradient centrifugation. This clonotype was sampled from a man aged 18 to 30 who had mild COVID-19 (a few samples of this study predate the infection). The sample titles of this study are shuffled in the database, so cell type and time point are left out; the donor was told from shared clones. Sequencing was carried out using PBMCs or a T cell subset sorted from them (not recorded which). The chain joins TRBV18 to TRBJ2-1, with TRBD1 as a weak D call on 6 bases. The encoded CDR3 is CASSPGQSNEQFF. The DNA sequence is given as TGTGCCAGCTCACCCGGACAGTCCAATGAGCAGTTCTTC.